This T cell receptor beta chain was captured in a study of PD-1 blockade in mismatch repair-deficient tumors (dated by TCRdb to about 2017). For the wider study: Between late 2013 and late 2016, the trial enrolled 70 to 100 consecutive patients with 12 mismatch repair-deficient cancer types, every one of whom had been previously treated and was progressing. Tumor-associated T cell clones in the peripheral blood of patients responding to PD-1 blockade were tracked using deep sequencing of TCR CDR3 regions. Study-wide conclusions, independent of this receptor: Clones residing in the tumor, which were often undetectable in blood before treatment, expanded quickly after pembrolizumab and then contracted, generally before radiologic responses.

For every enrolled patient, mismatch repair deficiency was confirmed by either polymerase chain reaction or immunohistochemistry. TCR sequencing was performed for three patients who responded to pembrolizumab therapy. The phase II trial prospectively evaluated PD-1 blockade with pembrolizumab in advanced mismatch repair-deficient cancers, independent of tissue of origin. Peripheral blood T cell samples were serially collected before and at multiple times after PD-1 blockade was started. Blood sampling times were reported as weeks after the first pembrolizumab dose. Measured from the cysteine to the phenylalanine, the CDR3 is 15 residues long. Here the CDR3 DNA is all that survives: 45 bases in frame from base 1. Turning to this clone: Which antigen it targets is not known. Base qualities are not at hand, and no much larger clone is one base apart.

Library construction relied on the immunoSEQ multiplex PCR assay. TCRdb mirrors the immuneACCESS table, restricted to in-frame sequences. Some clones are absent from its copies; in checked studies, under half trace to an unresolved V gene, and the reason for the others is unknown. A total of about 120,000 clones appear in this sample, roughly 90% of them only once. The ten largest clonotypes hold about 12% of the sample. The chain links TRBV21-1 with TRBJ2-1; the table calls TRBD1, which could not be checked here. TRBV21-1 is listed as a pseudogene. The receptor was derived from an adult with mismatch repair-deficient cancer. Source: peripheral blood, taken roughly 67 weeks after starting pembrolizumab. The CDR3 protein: CASTDGQETYNEQFF. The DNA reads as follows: TGTGCCAGCACCGACGGACAGGAAACCTACAATGAGCAGTTCTTC.